These T cell receptor beta chains were read from a single sample in a study of shared clonotypes between healthy human individuals. Produced via immunoSEQ multiplex PCR; TCRdb's table is partial and in-frame only. The sample lists about 2 million clones; 85% to 95% were seen once. The sample was naive CD4+ T cells sorted from blood. These receptors all stem from a man aged 18 to 35 in good health. The CDR3 runs from the conserved cysteine through the conserved F or W. A D gene is named only where the DNA matches it firmly. Clone size is given for some rows only: seen once, a few or many times, or a class if the clone is expanded.

j_call v_call d_call clone_size cdr3_aa cdr3_nt
TRBJ2-1 TRBV5-4 NA NA CASSLDAGNYNEQFF TGTGCCAGCAGCTTGGATGCAGGCAACTACAATGAGCAGTTCTTC
TRBJ2-3 TRBV6-5 NA once CASSRGRTDTQYF TGTGCCAGCAGTCGGGGCCGCACAGATACGCAGTATTTT
TRBJ2-1 TRBV4-3 NA NA CASSQEWGSYNEQFF TGCGCCAGCAGCCAAGAATGGGGGTCCTACAATGAGCAGTTCTTC
TRBJ2-3 TRBV5-4 NA NA CASSLVGREDTDTQYF TGTGCCAGCAGCTTGGTCGGCAGGGAGGACACAGATACGCAGTATTTT
TRBJ1-1 TRBV7-6 NA NA CASSPSQILGTEAFF TGTGCCAGCAGCCCCTCCCAGATTTTGGGCACTGAAGCTTTCTTT
TRBJ2-7 TRBV19 TRBD1 NA CASRKGQGAYEQYF TGTGCCAGCCGTAAAGGACAGGGGGCATACGAGCAGTACTTC
TRBJ1-4 TRBV18 TRBD1 NA CASSPDRNEKLFF TGTGCCAGCTCCCCGGACAGGAATGAAAAACTGTTTTTT
TRBJ1-1 TRBV7-2 NA once CASRAFLNTEAFF TGTGCCAGCAGGGCATTCTTGAACACTGAAGCTTTCTTT
TRBJ1-6 TRBV6-1 NA NA CASSALESSYNSPLHF TGTGCCAGCAGTGCTCTAGAGAGCTCCTATAATTCACCCCTCCACTTT
TRBJ1-2 TRBV18 TRBD1 once CASSPGRGKTNYGYTF TGTGCCAGCTCACCCGGCAGGGGGAAGACTAACTATGGCTACACCTTC
TRBJ2-7 TRBV25-1 TRBD2 few CASSAQRGAGYEQYF TGTGCCAGCAGCGCCCAGCGGGGCGCGGGGTACGAGCAGTACTTC
TRBJ1-1 TRBV4-3 NA NA CASSQDGVNTEAFF TGCGCCAGCAGCCAAGACGGAGTGAACACTGAAGCTTTCTTT
TRBJ2-5 TRBV11-2 TRBD1 NA CASSLTGGLYQETQYF TGTGCCAGCAGCTTGACAGGGGGATTGTACCAAGAGACCCAGTACTTC
TRBJ1-1 TRBV9 TRBD1 NA CASSVATGMFAEAFF TGTGCCAGCAGCGTAGCGACAGGGATGTTTGCTGAAGCTTTCTTT
TRBJ2-5 TRBV11-2 NA NA CASSANQETQYF TGTGCCAGCAGCGCCAACCAAGAGACCCAGTACTTC
TRBJ2-2 TRBV5-1 NA NA CASSWSRTGSGELFF TGCGCCAGCAGCTGGTCCAGAACAGGGTCCGGGGAGCTGTTTTTT
TRBJ2-6 TRBV7-8 NA NA CASSFRLTGANVLTF TGTGCCAGCAGCTTCCGCCTGACTGGGGCCAACGTCCTGACTTTC
TRBJ1-3 TRBV6-1 NA NA CASSEVGSLEGTIYF TGTGCCAGCAGTGAAGTCGGGTCTCTGGAGGGCACCATATATTTT
TRBJ1-3 TRBV2 NA NA CASSVRGSGNTIYF TGTGCCAGCAGTGTTAGGGGGTCCGGAAACACCATATATTTT
TRBJ1-2 TRBV10-2 TRBD1 NA CASSESGTGGDLNYGYTF TGCGCCAGCAGTGAGTCAGGGACAGGGGGCGACTTGAACTATGGCTACACCTTC
TRBJ2-5 TRBV28 NA once CATQGGILETQYF TGTGCCACACAGGGGGGGATCTTAGAGACCCAGTACTTC
TRBJ2-5 TRBV5-4 NA NA CASSSDVGVQETQYF TGTGCCAGCAGCTCGGACGTCGGGGTACAAGAGACCCAGTACTTC
TRBJ1-2 TRBV7-2 NA NA CASSPRLADYGYTF TGTGCCAGCAGCCCCCGACTTGCCGACTATGGCTACACCTTC
TRBJ1-2 TRBV18 NA once CASSPGASVNYGYTF TGTGCCAGCTCACCCGGCGCGAGTGTTAACTATGGCTACACCTTC
TRBJ1-6 TRBV5-1 NA few CASSYESGQTNSCHF TGCGCCAGCAGCTACGAATCTGGACAAACCAATTCCTGCCACTTT
TRBJ1-5 TRBV7-2 NA NA CASSLPNQPQHF TGTGCCAGCAGCCTGCCCAATCAGCCCCAGCATTTT
TRBJ2-5 TRBV5-6 NA NA CASRKGQKETQYF TGTGCCAGCAGGAAGGGACAAAAAGAGACCCAGTACTTC
TRBJ2-7 TRBV13 TRBD1 NA CASSSPGTGANEQYF TGTGCCAGCAGCTCCCCCGGCACAGGGGCCAACGAGCAGTACTTC
TRBJ2-5 TRBV18 TRBD1 NA CASSPGTGPQETQYF TGTGCCAGCTCACCAGGGACAGGGCCCCAAGAGACCCAGTACTTC
TRBJ1-1 TRBV7-8 NA NA CASSLEDRRMNTEAFF TGTGCCAGCAGCCTCGAGGACCGTAGGATGAACACTGAAGCTTTCTTT
TRBJ1-5 TRBV2 NA NA CASSDQGPIGPQHF TGTGCCAGCAGTGACCAAGGCCCTATCGGGCCCCAGCATTTT
TRBJ1-2 TRBV7-3 NA NA CASSQQGLEGYTF TGTGCCAGCAGTCAACAGGGATTGGAGGGCTACACCTTC
TRBJ1-2 TRBV30 NA NA CAWSRTEYGYTF TGTGCCTGGAGTAGGACCGAGTATGGCTACACCTTC
TRBJ1-2 TRBV30 NA NA CAWTTGLTNYGYTF TGTGCCTGGACCACAGGACTGACTAACTATGGCTACACCTTC
TRBJ1-2 TRBV30 TRBD1 NA CAWSPGQYITNYGYTF TGTGCCTGGAGTCCGGGACAGTATATAACTAACTATGGCTACACCTTC
TRBJ2-3 TRBV5-1 NA NA CASSPAPRDTQYF TGCGCCAGCAGTCCGGCACCTCGGGATACGCAGTATTTT
TRBJ1-2 TRBV11-2 NA NA CASSPLNYGYTF TGTGCCAGCAGCCCCCTGAACTATGGCTACACCTTC
TRBJ2-5 TRBV6-1 NA NA CASSELRMGETQYF TGTGCCAGCAGTGAACTCCGGATGGGGGAGACCCAGTACTTC
TRBJ1-1 TRBV28 NA NA CASSLRDSGTEAFF TGTGCCAGCAGTTTAAGGGATTCTGGGACTGAAGCTTTCTTT
TRBJ1-1 TRBV6-5 NA NA CASSPGTPNTEAFF TGTGCCAGCAGCCCCGGGACACCGAACACTGAAGCTTTCTTT
TRBJ2-2 TRBV27 NA NA CASSSASGYGELFF TGTGCCAGCAGTTCCGCCTCGGGGTACGGGGAGCTGTTTTTT
TRBJ1-6 TRBV7-6 NA NA CASSLGTKYNSPLHF TGTGCCAGCAGCTTAGGGACAAAATATAATTCACCCCTCCACTTT
TRBJ2-7 TRBV6-6 TRBD2 NA CASSYSGGAPYEQYF TGTGCCAGCAGTTACTCGGGAGGGGCCCCCTACGAGCAGTACTTC
TRBJ2-7 TRBV6-5 NA NA CASSYSRQRYEQYF TGTGCCAGCAGTTACTCGAGACAGCGCTACGAGCAGTACTTC
TRBJ2-7 TRBV5-6 NA once CASSWIRQQEYF TGTGCCAGCAGCTGGATCCGACAGCAAGAGTACTTC
TRBJ2-5 TRBV7-2 NA NA CASSLANQETQYF TGTGCCAGCAGCTTAGCAAACCAAGAGACCCAGTACTTC
TRBJ1-5 TRBV18 NA NA CASSPFQDHQPQHF TGTGCCAGCTCACCATTTCAGGACCATCAGCCCCAGCATTTT
TRBJ1-1 TRBV27 NA many CASSLVPGWEAFF TGTGCCAGCAGTTTAGTCCCCGGTTGGGAAGCTTTCTTT
TRBJ2-5 TRBV4-3 NA NA CASSQDWRGQETQYF TGCGCCAGCAGCCAAGATTGGCGAGGCCAAGAGACCCAGTACTTC
TRBJ2-3 TRBV4-3 TRBD2 NA CASSQAPSGNTDTQYF TGCGCCAGCAGCCAAGCCCCTAGCGGGAACACAGATACGCAGTATTTT
TRBJ2-1 TRBV28 NA NA CASTPQRGAYRMKQFF TGTGCCAGCACTCCCCAAAGGGGTGCATATAGAATGAAGCAGTTCTTC
TRBJ2-7 TRBV6-5 NA NA CASSYEGRYEEQYF TGTGCCAGCAGTTACGAGGGGCGCTACGAAGAGCAGTACTTC
TRBJ2-5 TRBV4-3 NA once CASSQEGGPETQYF TGCGCCAGCAGCCAAGAGGGGGGTCCGGAGACCCAGTACTTC
TRBJ2-7 TRBV5-6 NA NA CASSLMRVEQYF TGTGCCAGCAGCTTGATGAGGGTCGAGCAGTACTTC
TRBJ2-5 TRBV2 NA NA CASGTKGETQYF TGTGCCAGCGGTACAAAGGGAGAGACCCAGTACTTC
TRBJ1-4 TRBV5-1 NA NA CASSFQGGGEKLFF TGCGCCAGCAGCTTTCAGGGCGGAGGTGAAAAACTGTTTTTT
TRBJ2-5 TRBV5-1 NA NA CASSLVGARGTGETQYF TGCGCCAGCAGCTTGGTGGGAGCCAGAGGCACCGGAGAGACCCAGTACTTC
TRBJ2-3 TRBV11-2 TRBD1 NA CASSLVLGQGSDTQYF TGTGCCAGCAGCTTAGTCCTTGGACAGGGCTCAGATACGCAGTATTTT
TRBJ2-3 TRBV7-2 NA once CASSQRQAPTSTDTQYF TGTGCCAGCAGCCAGAGACAGGCCCCGACTTCCACAGATACGCAGTATTTT
TRBJ1-6 TRBV15 NA NA CATSRDRSANSPLHF TGTGCCACCAGCAGAGATCGGAGCGCCAATTCACCCCTCCACTTT